These T cell receptor beta chains were read from a single sample in a study of immune evolution from preneoplasia to lung adenocarcinoma. The method was immunoSEQ multiplex PCR; TCRdb's version includes in-frame clones alone and lacks a portion of them. The table records thousands of clones, 79% of them present only once. The sequencing sample was made of FFPE minimally invasive lung adenocarcinoma tissue. These receptors all stem from a person between 50 and 70 years old with lung adenocarcinoma. CDR3s include the opening cysteine and the closing phenylalanine or tryptophan. Each record gives: V gene, clone size, J gene, D gene, CDR3 protein, CDR3 DNA. D genes are given only for firm matches. Clone sizes are given selectively: once, few, many, or a class where the clone is expanded.

V gene: TRBV19; clone size: .; J gene: TRBJ2-4; D gene: .; CDR3 protein: CASSMGRKNIQYF; CDR3 DNA: TGTGCCAGTAGTATGGGACGAAAAAACATTCAGTACTTC
V gene: TRBV5-5; clone size: .; J gene: TRBJ2-3; D gene: TRBD2; CDR3 protein: CASSPGLATDTQYF; CDR3 DNA: TGTGCCAGCAGCCCAGGACTAGCCACAGATACGCAGTATTTT
V gene: TRBV11-2; clone size: few; J gene: TRBJ2-5; D gene: .; CDR3 protein: CASSFGIGTLKETQYF; CDR3 DNA: TGTGCCAGCAGCTTCGGGATCGGGACCCTGAAAGAGACCCAGTACTTC
V gene: TRBV27; clone size: .; J gene: TRBJ2-4; D gene: .; CDR3 protein: CASSWGLGPAKNIQYF; CDR3 DNA: TGTGCCAGCAGTTGGGGACTCGGGCCGGCCAAAAACATTCAGTACTTC
V gene: TRBV6-5; clone size: few; J gene: TRBJ2-1; D gene: .; CDR3 protein: CASSYWGRTNNEQFF; CDR3 DNA: TGTGCCAGCAGTTACTGGGGACGGACTAACAATGAGCAGTTCTTC
V gene: TRBV4-2; clone size: .; J gene: TRBJ2-7; D gene: TRBD1; CDR3 protein: CASSQALVGQGSSQSYEQYF; CDR3 DNA: TGTGCCAGCAGCCAAGCCCTAGTGGGACAGGGTAGTTCCCAATCCTACGAGCAGTACTTC
V gene: TRBV6-5; clone size: .; J gene: TRBJ2-1; D gene: TRBD2; CDR3 protein: CASKTGTSAINEQFF; CDR3 DNA: TGTGCCAGCAAAACCGGGACTAGCGCAATCAATGAGCAGTTCTTC
V gene: TRBV2; clone size: .; J gene: TRBJ2-3; D gene: .; CDR3 protein: CASSEPFTDTQYF; CDR3 DNA: TGTGCCAGCAGTGAGCCTTTCACAGATACGCAGTATTTT
V gene: TRBV11-2; clone size: .; J gene: TRBJ2-2; D gene: TRBD1; CDR3 protein: CASSIIRTGSTGELFF; CDR3 DNA: TGTGCCAGCAGCATTATCCGGACAGGGTCCACCGGGGAGCTGTTTTTT
V gene: TRBV5-6; clone size: .; J gene: TRBJ2-7; D gene: .; CDR3 protein: CASSFSYEQYF; CDR3 DNA: TGTGCCAGCAGCTTTTCGTACGAGCAGTACTTC
V gene: TRBV30; clone size: .; J gene: TRBJ2-1; D gene: .; CDR3 protein: CAWRRSSYNEQFF; CDR3 DNA: TGTGCCTGGAGGAGGAGCTCCTACAATGAGCAGTTCTTC
V gene: TRBV18; clone size: .; J gene: TRBJ1-2; D gene: TRBD1; CDR3 protein: CASSPRTGDNYGYTF; CDR3 DNA: TGTGCCAGCTCCCCCCGGACAGGGGATAACTATGGCTACACCTTC
V gene: TRBV28; clone size: .; J gene: TRBJ2-1; D gene: .; CDR3 protein: CASSFSVNEQFF; CDR3 DNA: TGTGCCAGCAGTTTTAGCGTCAATGAGCAGTTCTTC
V gene: TRBV28; clone size: .; J gene: TRBJ1-5; D gene: TRBD1; CDR3 protein: CASSLFGDRSSNQPQHF; CDR3 DNA: TGTGCCAGCAGTTTATTTGGGGACAGGAGTAGCAATCAGCCCCAGCATTTT
V gene: TRBV4-2; clone size: .; J gene: TRBJ1-1; D gene: .; CDR3 protein: CASSQAFGTADEAFF; CDR3 DNA: TGTGCCAGCAGCCAAGCATTCGGAACAGCCGATGAAGCTTTCTTT
V gene: TRBV5-1; clone size: .; J gene: TRBJ2-2; D gene: TRBD1; CDR3 protein: CASRGTGDAGELFF; CDR3 DNA: TGCGCCAGCAGGGGGACAGGGGACGCCGGGGAGCTGTTTTTT
V gene: TRBV28; clone size: .; J gene: TRBJ2-5; D gene: .; CDR3 protein: CASSRQWGQETQYF; CDR3 DNA: TGTGCCAGCAGCAGACAGTGGGGACAAGAGACCCAGTACTTC
V gene: TRBV27; clone size: .; J gene: TRBJ1-2; D gene: .; CDR3 protein: CASSPTRGEANYGYTF; CDR3 DNA: TGTGCCAGCAGTCCTACGCGGGGGGAAGCAAACTATGGCTACACCTTC
V gene: TRBV5-1; clone size: .; J gene: TRBJ2-1; D gene: .; CDR3 protein: CASSSHINEQFF; CDR3 DNA: TGCGCCAGCAGCTCCCACATAAATGAGCAGTTCTTC
V gene: TRBV29-1; clone size: .; J gene: TRBJ2-1; D gene: .; CDR3 protein: CSVGGEQFF; CDR3 DNA: TGCAGCGTTGGGGGTGAGCAGTTCTTC
V gene: TRBV19; clone size: .; J gene: TRBJ1-2; D gene: .; CDR3 protein: CASSPQNYGYTF; CDR3 DNA: TGTGCCAGTTCCCCACAGAACTATGGCTACACCTTC
V gene: TRBV6-6; clone size: once; J gene: TRBJ2-1; D gene: .; CDR3 protein: CASRSETYNEQFF; CDR3 DNA: TGTGCCAGCAGGAGCGAGACCTACAATGAGCAGTTCTTC
V gene: TRBV6-6; clone size: once; J gene: TRBJ2-2; D gene: .; CDR3 protein: CASSSTPTANTGELFF; CDR3 DNA: TGTGCCAGCAGCTCCACCCCGACAGCGAACACCGGGGAGCTGTTTTTT
V gene: TRBV4-2; clone size: few; J gene: TRBJ1-4; D gene: .; CDR3 protein: CASSQAWGTNEKLFF; CDR3 DNA: TGTGCCAGCAGCCAAGCATGGGGAACTAATGAAAAACTGTTTTTT
V gene: TRBV5-1; clone size: medium-sized; J gene: TRBJ2-2; D gene: TRBD1; CDR3 protein: CASSSVKTGGNTGELFF; CDR3 DNA: TGCGCCAGCAGCTCCGTCAAGACAGGGGGCAACACCGGGGAGCTGTTTTTT
V gene: TRBV7-2; clone size: .; J gene: TRBJ1-1; D gene: TRBD1; CDR3 protein: CASSKGAEETEAFF; CDR3 DNA: TGTGCCAGCAGCAAGGGGGCCGAGGAGACTGAAGCTTTCTTT
V gene: TRBV6-6; clone size: .; J gene: TRBJ2-2; D gene: .; CDR3 protein: CASSHGLVGELFF; CDR3 DNA: TGTGCCAGCAGTCACGGGCTGGTGGGGGAGCTGTTTTTT
V gene: TRBV9; clone size: .; J gene: TRBJ2-3; D gene: TRBD2; CDR3 protein: CASNVAGGTTDTQYF; CDR3 DNA: TGTGCCAGCAATGTAGCGGGAGGGACCACAGATACGCAGTATTTT
V gene: TRBV5-5; clone size: .; J gene: TRBJ1-6; D gene: .; CDR3 protein: CASSLLFSRDSPLHF; CDR3 DNA: TGTGCCAGCAGCTTGCTCTTCTCCCGAGATTCACCCCTCCACTTT
V gene: TRBV6-4; clone size: .; J gene: TRBJ2-3; D gene: .; CDR3 protein: CASSERAGGTDTQYF; CDR3 DNA: TGTGCCAGCAGTGAACGTGCAGGGGGCACAGATACGCAGTATTTT
V gene: TRBV6-6; clone size: .; J gene: TRBJ2-1; D gene: .; CDR3 protein: CASSYSSGVEQFF; CDR3 DNA: TGTGCCAGCAGTTACTCGAGTGGAGTGGAGCAGTTCTTC
V gene: TRBV7-9; clone size: .; J gene: TRBJ1-4; D gene: .; CDR3 protein: CASSSRSVGEKLFF; CDR3 DNA: TGTGCCAGCAGCTCCCGATCGGTGGGTGAAAAACTGTTTTTT
V gene: TRBV6-6; clone size: .; J gene: TRBJ2-5; D gene: TRBD1; CDR3 protein: CASRIGQGEETQYF; CDR3 DNA: TGTGCCAGCAGGATCGGACAGGGCGAAGAGACCCAGTACTTC
V gene: TRBV6-4; clone size: .; J gene: TRBJ2-1; D gene: TRBD2; CDR3 protein: CASSSQGTSGGAKNEQFF; CDR3 DNA: TGTGCCAGCAGTTCACAGGGGACTAGCGGGGGGGCAAAGAATGAGCAGTTCTTC
V gene: TRBV18; clone size: once; J gene: TRBJ1-6; D gene: .; CDR3 protein: CASSTENNSPLHF; CDR3 DNA: TGTGCCAGCTCAACGGAAAATAATTCACCCCTCCACTTT
V gene: TRBV5-1; clone size: .; J gene: TRBJ2-1; D gene: .; CDR3 protein: CASSFSGPGNEQFF; CDR3 DNA: TGCGCCAGCAGCTTTTCGGGACCCGGCAATGAGCAGTTCTTC
V gene: TRBV19; clone size: .; J gene: TRBJ1-1; D gene: .; CDR3 protein: CASSLRENTEAFF; CDR3 DNA: TGTGCCAGTAGTCTCAGGGAAAACACTGAAGCTTTCTTT
V gene: TRBV10-3; clone size: .; J gene: TRBJ2-7; D gene: TRBD1; CDR3 protein: CAVKREGAHEQYF; CDR3 DNA: TGTGCCGTCAAAAGAGAGGGGGCCCACGAGCAGTACTTC
V gene: TRBV6-1; clone size: .; J gene: TRBJ2-7; D gene: .; CDR3 protein: CASSDRYEQYF; CDR3 DNA: TGTGCCAGCAGCGATCGCTACGAGCAGTACTTC
V gene: TRBV9; clone size: .; J gene: TRBJ2-7; D gene: TRBD1; CDR3 protein: CASSVEQGPYEQYF; CDR3 DNA: TGTGCCAGCAGCGTAGAACAGGGGCCCTACGAGCAGTACTTC
V gene: TRBV28; clone size: .; J gene: TRBJ2-1; D gene: .; CDR3 protein: CASGGNNEQFF; CDR3 DNA: TGTGCCAGCGGCGGGAACAATGAGCAGTTCTTC
V gene: TRBV18; clone size: .; J gene: TRBJ1-4; D gene: .; CDR3 protein: CASRGKGVSNEKLFF; CDR3 DNA: TGTGCCAGCAGAGGAAAAGGGGTGTCTAATGAAAAACTGTTTTTT
V gene: TRBV6-1; clone size: .; J gene: TRBJ2-7; D gene: .; CDR3 protein: CASSEFGGDYYEQYF; CDR3 DNA: TGTGCCAGCAGTGAATTTGGGGGTGACTACTACGAGCAGTACTTC